This T cell receptor (beta chain) appears in the sequencing data of a study of cytomegalovirus exposure and HLA in healthy donors. Study-wide points: Immune exposure data for these donors was limited to CMV serostatus. In an earlier analysis, in some 500 donors, most V segments appeared productive either ~87% or ~30% of the time.

60 Vbeta and 13 Jbeta primers were used in PCR. TCRdb's copy holds only in-frame clones and misses some; the assay was immunoSEQ multiplex PCR. The data show 200,000 to 250,000 clones, around four fifths seen once. V dropped 1 base and J dropped 9 bases, with 13 bases sitting between them. Per germline, CDR1 MNHNS and CDR2 SASEGT. CDR3 size: 15 residues. Comment on this clone: What it binds is not known.

V gene TRBV6-1 combines with J gene TRBJ2-6, with D perhaps TRBD2 (7 bases). This sequence was found in a boy between 2 and 10 years old in good health and CMV-seronegative. The sequenced material came from PBMCs. The CDR3 region is CASSEVGGQGNVLTF. Written as DNA, the CDR3 is TGTGCCAGCAGTGAAGTGGGGGGGCAGGGCAACGTCCTGACTTTC.